A single T cell receptor (beta chain) is shown here with its context. The CDR3 contains 19 residues. CDR1 and CDR2 (germline): SGHAT, FQNNGV. V was pared by 2 bases and J by 5 bases, with 11 bases of the junction left unmatched. As processed by the authors: Reference gene primer amplification yielded estimated nucleated cell counts. Clones were sequenced by immunoSEQ multiplex PCR, and TCRdb holds only the in-frame ones, with some missing. V and J calls and clone size are as listed in that table; D and trimming were resolved from the DNA. Here the sample spans 100,000 to 130,000 clones, roughly 88% being singletons. The entry originates in a study of blood T cell repertoires in COVID-19. Study overall: In each case, the material was cDNA or gDNA derived from T cells, B-cell-depleted T cells, or PBMCs.

The TCR sequence derives from a man aged 50-60 years with active or convalescent COVID-19. Material: peripheral blood. The chain links TRBV11-2 to TRBJ2-5; 16 bases line up with TRBD2. The CDR3 sequence is CASSLYPGLAGGPRETQYF. DNA of the CDR3: TGTGCCAGCAGCTTATATCCGGGACTAGCGGGAGGGCCTCGGGAGACCCAGTACTTC.